This TCR beta chain appears in the sequencing data of a study of cytomegalovirus exposure and HLA in healthy donors. General study results and limits: Sequencing artifact likely explains a cluster of highly shared sequence variants. High sensitivity and specificity were reportedly achieved when the classifier diagnosed cytomegalovirus status. Among the CMV-associated chains, a few were confirmed in vitro as specific for CMV antigens. In an earlier analysis, in roughly 580 donors, most V segments appeared productive either ~87% or ~30% of the time.

Germline CDR1 is SGHVS and CDR2 is FNYEAQ. V was clipped by 5 bases and J by 4 bases; unmatched bases: 7. This CDR3 is 17 amino acids long. As for this clone: Antigen unknown.

The PCR ran on 60 Vbeta and 13 Jbeta primers. Libraries were prepared by immunoSEQ multiplex PCR; TCRdb keeps only in-frame clonotypes and omits some of them. The profile covers about 110,000 clones, with more than 65% appearing a single time and under 7.5% taken by the ten largest. The chain couples TRBV7-6 to TRBJ2-1, with TRBD2 identical over 14 bases. Sequencing input: PBMCs. This sequence was found in a woman between 45 and 65 years old in good health and CMV-seropositive. CDR3 in DNA: TGTGCCAGCAGCCCGGGACTAGCGGGGGCCTCTTACAATGAGCAGTTCTTC. Residues: CASSPGLAGASYNEQFF.